These 22 T cell receptor beta chains came from one sample sequenced in a study of CD8+CD57+ T cells in acquired aplastic anemia. Profiles of TCR beta VDJ and CDR3 were generated from a genomic DNA template. In TCRdb, the reads were re-called with MiXCR into one record per CDR3 protein. This repertoire shows 180,000 or so distinct CDR3 sequences, around half found once; its top ten account for 1.8%. Patients included in sequencing had previously demonstrated CD8+CD57+ cell expansion by flow cytometry. Sequencing used sorted CD4+, CD8+, or CD8+CD57+ T cells (not recorded which) from PBMCs. The receptors here all came from a human donor with aplastic anemia.

This clonotype was counted ten times or more. V gene TRBV6-1 combines with J gene TRBJ1-3; D perhaps matches TRBD1 (6 bases). Germline V CDR1 and CDR2: MNHNS, SASEGT. The V end lost 6 bases, the J end lost 0 bases, and 15 bases lay between the germline ends. CDR3 length: 16 residues. CDR3 loop: CASRTWTVSSGNTIYF. CDR3 DNA sequence: TGTGCCAGCAGGACTTGGACAGTAAGCTCTGGAAACACCATATATTTT.

This CDR3 reads CSAKAGLAGGQETQYF. The DNA for the CDR3 is TGCAGTGCTAAAGCGGGACTAGCGGGGGGGCAAGAGACCCAGTACTTC. The chain joins TRBV20-1 to TRBJ2-5; TRBD2 matches 16 bases. Germline V gene sequence: CDR1 DFQATT, CDR2 SNEGSKA (reference sequence). V was clipped by 4 bases and J by 2 bases; unmatched bases: 4. This CDR3 has 16 residues.

This clonotype was observed a single time. The V gene is TRBV29-1, the J gene TRBJ1-6, with D possibly TRBD1 on 5 matching bases. This CDR3 region has 17 residues. The V end lost 6 bases, the J end lost 0 bases, and 18 bases lay between the germline ends. Germline CDR1 SQVTM, CDR2 ANQGSEA. In DNA form, the CDR3 reads TGCAGCGTGGGGCCTAGCGTCGGCAGCTCCTATAATTCACCCCTCCACTTT. The encoded protein is CSVGPSVGSSYNSPLHF.

Details on this clonotype: A much bigger clone sits one base away, suggesting this may be a read error. This chain joins TRBV7-9 and TRBJ2-5, with D maybe TRBD2 (5 bases). CDR3 length: 13 amino acids. Germline V gene sequence: CDR1 SEHNR, CDR2 FQNEAQ (reference sequence). CDR3 region: CASTLSGLETQHF. The CDR3 nucleotides read TGTGCCAGCACCTTAAGCGGCTTGGAGACCCAGCACTTC. Based on the CDR3 plus reference TRBV7-9 and TRBJ2-5, the full variable domain is DTGVSQNPRHKITKRGQNVTFRCDPISEHNRLYWYRQTLGQGPEFLTYFQNEAQLEKSRLLSDRFSAERPKGSFSTLEIQRTEQGDSAMYLCASTLSGLETQHFGPGTRLLVL.

The chain links TRBV7-9 to TRBJ2-7; 8 bases agree with TRBD2. J lost 5 bases, V lost 4 bases, and 1 base had no gene match. The CDR3 loop spans 12 amino acids. Germline-derived CDR1 and CDR2 are SEHNR and FQNEAQ (reference sequence). The CDR3 DNA is TGTGCCAGCAGCTGGACTAGCAACGAGCAGTACTTC. Translating gives CASSWTSNEQYF.

This chain links TRBV29-1 with TRBJ2-5; the D is unclear. This CDR3 has 12 residues. Trimming removed 4 bases from V and 3 bases from J, with 9 bases in between. Germline CDR1 is SQVTM and CDR2 is ANQGSEA. The CDR3 sequence: CSVVSTEETQYF. CDR3 sequence (DNA): TGCAGCGTTGTTTCAACGGAAGAGACCCAGTACTTC.

The sample holds many counts of this clonotype. The chain recombines TRBV28 with TRBJ2-7, with D possibly called TRBD1 or TRBD2 (5 bases each). CDR3 length: 13 residues. Trimming removed 6 bases from V and 3 bases from J, with 12 bases in between. In germline, CDR1 is MDHEN, CDR2 SYDVKM. The CDR3 sequence is CASRKGGHYEQYF. The CDR3 DNA reads TGTGCCAGCAGGAAAGGAGGACACTACGAGCAGTACTTC.

About this clonotype: No conserved phenylalanine or tryptophan is present at the end of the CDR3, so a read error is the likely explanation. The DNA is left out, because the CDR3 cannot be placed on it with certainty; the CDR3 is given as TCRdb lists it. This rearrangement joins TRBV7-9 to TRBJ2-3; the table's D call, TRBD1, has no DNA check behind it. CDR1 is SEHNR and CDR2 is FQNEAQ in the germline V gene (reference sequence). Ends included, the CDR3 has 12 residues. CDR3 protein: CASSVVGTGDNY.

This clonotype has a single count. The CDR3 DNA sequence: TGTGCCACCGGATCGGCAACTAATGAAAAACTGTTTTTT. It specifies CATGSATNEKLFF. This sequence joins TRBV7-9 and TRBJ1-4, with D unresolved. The germline V and J ends were trimmed by 10 bases and 0 bases, with 9 bases remaining between them. The CDR3 runs to 13 residues. The V gene's germline CDR1 is SEHNR and CDR2 FQNEAQ (reference sequence).

With respect to this clonotype: One base away lies a much larger clone, so this may be a sequencing read error. This rearrangement joins TRBV6-1 to TRBJ1-2, with D possibly TRBD1 on 5 matching bases. V was trimmed by 8 bases and J by 6 bases, leaving 16 bases between them. There are 13 residues in the CDR3. Germline V gene data show CDR1 as MNHNS and CDR2 as SASEGT. The CDR3 region has the DNA TGTGCCAGCCGCCCGGGACCCTTCAATGGCTACACCTTC. This sequence encodes CASRPGPFNGYTF.

This clonotype was observed once. The chain's CDR3 is CASSLESDRDYGYTF. CDR3 nucleotides: TGCGCCAGCAGCTTGGAAAGCGACAGGGACTATGGCTACACCTTC. The chain combines TRBV5-1 with TRBJ1-2; 7 bases align to TRBD1. Germline V lookup: CDR1 SGHRS, CDR2 YFSETQ. The CDR3 extends over 15 amino acids. V was pared by 0 bases and J by 3 bases, with 5 bases of the junction left unmatched.

This clonotype was picked up many times. V and J are TRBV6-1 and TRBJ2-2, with D uncertain. There are 17 residues in the CDR3. V shed 7 bases and J shed 0 bases, with 18 bases lying between them. CDR1 is MNHNS, CDR2 SASEGT, per germline. The CDR3 reads CASNPLVRGSNTGELFF. CDR3 nucleotide sequence: TGTGCCAGCAATCCTCTAGTGAGAGGCTCGAACACCGGGGAGCTGTTTTTT.

This clonotype was recorded at least ten times. The chain is built from TRBV2 and TRBJ2-7; 8 bases fit TRBD1. Germline assignment: CDR1 SNHLY and CDR2 FYNNEI. The CDR3 runs 13 residues. V dropped 8 bases and J dropped 3; count of bases not matched to a gene: 6. CDR3 sequence: CASGGQVNYEQYF. In DNA, the CDR3 is TGTGCCAGCGGGGGACAGGTCAACTACGAGCAGTACTTC.

This clonotype appeared many times. The chain couples TRBV2 to TRBJ2-7; D unclear. The CDR3 totals 11 residues. The V and J ends lost 7 bases and 3 bases respectively, with 7 bases between them. CDR1 and CDR2 (germline): SNHLY, FYNNEI. In DNA form, the CDR3 reads TGTGCCAGCAACAGAGTCTACGAGCAGTACTTC. Protein product: CASNRVYEQYF.

As concerns this clonotype: The junction and the germline gene differ at one end; a read error may be behind it. The rearrangement links TRBV10-3 to TRBJ1-2; D may be TRBD1 (5 bases). Germline-derived CDR1 and CDR2 are ENHRY and SYGVKD. This CDR3 is 15 amino acids long. Written as DNA, the CDR3 is TGTGCCATCAGTGAGGGGGGGGATCATCACTATGGCTACGCCTTC. This encodes CAISEGGDHHYGYAF.

This chain links TRBV15 with TRBJ1-3, with a tentative D call TRBD1 (6 bases). Trimming removed 3 bases at V and 0 bases at J, with 18 bases between. CDR1 is LNHNV, CDR2 YYDKDF, per germline (reference sequence). The CDR3 has 18 residues. The DNA of the CDR3 is TGTGCCACCAGCAGCTTGGGGGGGGCAGCTGCCTCTGGAAACACCATATATTTT. It yields the protein CATSSLGGAAASGNTIYF.

The gene calls are TRBV7-9 and TRBJ1-1, with D hard to call. The germline gives CDR1 SEHNR, CDR2 FQNEAQ (reference sequence). CDR3 size: 13 residues. Trimming pared 3 bases from V and 4 bases from J, leaving 9 bases between. The CDR3 here is CASSFEQGTEAFF. In DNA form, the CDR3 reads TGTGCCAGCAGCTTCGAGCAAGGCACTGAAGCTTTCTTT.

The rearrangement uses TRBV24-1 and TRBJ2-2; 7 bases map to TRBD2. The junction had 3 bases not matched to a gene; V was cut back by 4 bases and J by 5 bases. In germline, CDR1 is KGHDR, CDR2 SFDVKD. The CDR3 runs to 14 residues. The CDR3 spells CATSELAATGELFF. The CDR3 DNA sequence: TGTGCCACCAGTGAGCTAGCGGCGACCGGGGAGCTGTTTTTT.

The CDR3 sequence: CASSQPTSGGRAEQFF. DNA for the CDR3: TGCGCCAGCAGCCAACCGACTAGCGGGGGTCGGGCTGAGCAGTTCTTC. The chain carries TRBV5-1 and TRBJ2-1; 12 bases align to TRBD2. CDR1 is SGHRS and CDR2 is YFSETQ in the germline V gene. Losses at the gene ends were 4 bases for V and 9 bases for J; bases not matched to a gene: 11. The CDR3 covers 16 residues.

The rearrangement uses TRBV29-1 and TRBJ2-1; TRBD1 matches at 7 bases. Germline-derived CDR1 and CDR2 are SQVTM and ANQGSEA. The CDR3 loop spans 15 amino acids. V dropped 5 bases and J dropped 3; count of bases not matched to a gene: 10. The CDR3 sequence is CSVYLLRDSYNEQFF. CDR3 nucleotide sequence: TGCAGCGTTTATCTGCTTCGGGACAGCTACAATGAGCAGTTCTTC.

This clonotype was detected many times. The chain has TRBV5-5 and TRBJ2-7; D call uncertain. Germline V gene data show CDR1 as SGHKS and CDR2 as YYEKEE (reference sequence). Trimming shortened V by 2 bases and J by 6 bases, and 12 bases separated the two germline ends. CDR3 length: 13 amino acids. This CDR3 reads CASSLGSQSEQYF. CDR3 coding DNA: TGTGCCAGCAGCTTAGGTAGCCAGAGCGAGCAGTACTTC.

The chain couples TRBV6-5 to TRBJ2-4; 7 bases map to TRBD1. Germline-derived CDR1 and CDR2 are MNHEY and SVGAGI. J gave up 7 bases and V 6 bases, and 9 bases lay outside the gene matches. This CDR3 has 14 residues. The CDR3 loop reads CASRINRGMNIQYF. The CDR3 nucleotides read TGTGCCAGCAGAATAAACAGGGGTATGAACATTCAGTACTTC.